The 26 T cell receptor beta chains listed next were all sequenced from one sample in a study of T cell repertoires in cytomegalovirus infection. MiXCR, run by TCRdb on the reads, gives a single entry per CDR3 protein. The table lists about 260,000 distinct CDR3 sequences, 12% to 15% of them singletons. What was sequenced was PBMCs. The origin of the receptors is a human donor in good health (CMV status not recorded). Some clones in this sample may be carry-over from other donors' samples.

This clonotype appeared many times. J is TRBJ2-1 and V is TRBV5-5, with D perhaps given as TRBD1 or TRBD2 (5 bases each). The CDR3 has 16 amino acids. Germline V gives CDR1 SGHKS, CDR2 YYEKEE (reference sequence). V lost 5 bases and J lost 8, with 23 bases in between. This chain's CDR3 is CASRQQNNPGTYEQFF. The CDR3 DNA reads TGTGCCAGCAGACAACAAAACAACCCAGGGACCTATGAGCAGTTCTTC.

This clonotype was counted at least ten times. J is TRBJ2-4 and V is TRBV7-6; the match to TRBD2 covers 8 bases. The CDR3 covers 15 residues. From germline, CDR1 is SGHVS and CDR2 FNYEAQ. The V segment lost 3 bases and the J segment 4 bases; nucleotides outside the gene matches: 5. The CDR3 here is CASSLGAGAKNIQYF. In DNA, the CDR3 is TGTGCCAGCAGCTTGGGAGCGGGAGCGAAAAACATTCAGTACTTC.

As regards this clonotype: The conserved final phenylalanine or tryptophan is absent from the CDR3, which likely points to a read error. Because the CDR3's place on the DNA is in doubt, the DNA is left out and the CDR3 is given as listed by TCRdb. The rearrangement uses TRBV19 and TRBJ1-6; the tabulated D call, TRBD1, remains unverified against the DNA. The CDR3 length equals 15 residues, ends included. In germline, CDR1 is LNHDA, CDR2 SQIVND (reference sequence). CDR3 sequence: CASSPSGGADNSPLL.

This clonotype was counted between two and nine times. V gene TRBV19 combines with J gene TRBJ1-1; D is ambiguous. The CDR3 covers 14 residues. The ends were cut back, 0 bases at V and 1 base at J, with 6 bases in the middle. Germline V gives CDR1 LNHDA, CDR2 SQIVND (reference sequence). DNA of the CDR3: TGTGCCAGTAGTATAGAGGCACGGAACACTGAAGCTTTCTTT. Its protein product is CASSIEARNTEAFF.

The CDR3 DNA sequence: TGCAGCGTTGTAACCTCCTACGAGCAGTACTTC. Amino acid sequence: CSVVTSYEQYF. The chain is built from TRBV29-1 and TRBJ2-7; D is ambiguous. V lost 4 bases, J lost 0 bases, and 4 bases lay in between. The germline V gene encodes CDR1 SQVTM and CDR2 ANQGSEA. This CDR3 spans 11 amino acids.

A word on this clonotype: Just one base apart from a much larger clone, this may be a read error. This chain joins TRBV6-5 and TRBJ2-1; 12 nucleotides agree with TRBD1. The DNA end favors TRBJ2-7, so the J call may be wrong. CDR1 is MNHEY and CDR2 is SVGAGI in the germline V gene. This CDR3 has 15 residues. The CDR3 is CASSYSGTGGAEQYF. The CDR3 DNA is TGTGCCAGCAGTTACTCCGGGACAGGGGGCGCAGAGCAGTACTTC.

At least ten counts were recorded for this clonotype. The V call is TRBV7-2, the J call TRBJ2-3, with a tentative D call TRBD2 (6 bases). Trimming cost V 2 bases and J 0 bases, with 9 bases left between them. Germline loops: CDR1 SGHTA, CDR2 FQGNSA. CDR3 length: 15 amino acids. The CDR3 sequence is CASSLRSGSTDTQYF. The CDR3 nucleotides are TGTGCCAGCAGCTTAAGGAGCGGGAGCACAGATACGCAGTATTTT.

The rearrangement links TRBV28 to TRBJ2-2; possible D gene TRBD2, 5 bases. The CDR3 runs to 16 residues. Per germline, CDR1 MDHEN and CDR2 SYDVKM. The V and J ends lost 1 base and 7 bases respectively, with 16 bases between them. The CDR3 DNA follows: TGTGCCAGCAGTTTATATACTCCCTTAGGAGGCGGGGAGCTGTTTTTT. Its translation: CASSLYTPLGGGELFF.

In its sample, this clonotype was seen many times. The chain links TRBV6-6 to TRBJ2-1; D assignment may be TRBD1 or TRBD2 (5 bases each). Trimming took off 2 bases at V and 1 base at J, with 12 bases between the two ends. Germline assignment: CDR1 MNHNY and CDR2 SVGAGI (reference sequence). The CDR3 is 16 amino acids. CDR3 protein: CASSYGFGASYNEQFF. Written as DNA, the CDR3 is TGTGCCAGCAGTTACGGGTTCGGGGCTTCCTACAATGAGCAGTTCTTC.

This clonotype was detected many times. The chain is built from TRBV6-1 and TRBJ2-2; D may match TRBD1 or TRBD2 (5 bases each). Germline values: CDR1 MNHNS, CDR2 SASEGT. The CDR3 consists of 15 residues. Between the trimmed V and J ends, which lost 2 bases and 6 bases, there was a span of 13 bases. CDR3 sequence: CASSEQGASPGELFF. The CDR3 coding sequence is TGTGCCAGCAGTGAACAAGGGGCTAGCCCCGGGGAGCTGTTTTTT.

V gene TRBV19 combines with J gene TRBJ2-3, with TRBD2 matching over 7 bases. This CDR3 contains 13 residues. Germline loops: CDR1 LNHDA, CDR2 SQIVND (reference sequence). The junction had 1 base not matched to a gene; V was cut back by 7 bases and J by 0 bases. The CDR3 DNA sequence: TGTGCCAGTACGCGGGGGAGCACAGATACGCAGTATTTT. This codes for CASTRGSTDTQYF.

The chain couples TRBV20-1 to TRBJ1-3, with TRBD1 as a possible D gene (5 bases). V was shortened by 6 bases and J by 0 bases, with 15 bases between the two germline ends. Germline-derived CDR1 and CDR2 are DFQATT and SNEGSKA (reference sequence). CDR3 length: 15 amino acids. CDR3 nucleotides: TGCAGTGCATCCCGGGACCGTCGCTCTGGAAACACCATATATTTT. The encoded protein is CSASRDRRSGNTIYF.

This clonotype was detected only a few times. The chain combines TRBV7-8 with TRBJ2-2; the D gene could be TRBD1 or TRBD2 (6 bases each). V lost 5 bases to trimming and J lost 5 bases, with 18 bases between them. The CDR3 has 16 residues. Germline CDR1 reads SGHVS; CDR2 reads FQNEAQ. The CDR3 is CASSPVGGRLTGELFF. In DNA, the CDR3 is TGTGCCAGCAGCCCGGTTGGGGGGCGTTTGACCGGGGAGCTGTTTTTT.

This clonotype was detected a few times. This chain links TRBV19 with TRBJ2-2, with 9 positions matching TRBD2. After removal of 3 bases from V and 3 bases from J, the junction contained 2 bases not matched to a gene. The CDR3 sequence is 15 residues long. CDR1 is LNHDA and CDR2 is SQIVND in the germline V gene (reference sequence). DNA for the CDR3: TGTGCCAGTAGTATGGGGACTAGCTACACCGGGGAGCTGTTTTTT. This translates into CASSMGTSYTGELFF.

This clonotype was counted many times. The chain is built from TRBV7-2 and TRBJ1-2; D call uncertain. The CDR3 length is 13 residues. Per germline, CDR1 SGHTA and CDR2 FQGNSA. V dropped 4 bases and J dropped 4 bases, with 10 bases sitting between them. The CDR3, as DNA: TGTGCCAGCAGCTGGGCGGGCTCCTATGGCTACACCTTC. This gives the protein CASSWAGSYGYTF.

The rearrangement links TRBV6-1 to TRBJ2-3; TRBD2 matches at 13 bases. Per germline, CDR1 MNHNS and CDR2 SASEGT. The length of the CDR3 is 16 residues. V dropped 1 base and J dropped 4; count of bases not matched to a gene: 2. The chain's CDR3 is CASSEVLAGGPDTQYF. DNA of the CDR3: TGTGCCAGCAGTGAAGTACTAGCGGGGGGGCCAGATACGCAGTATTTT.

The V and J genes are TRBV25-1 and TRBJ2-7; D uncertain. Germline lookup yields CDR1 MGHDK and CDR2 SYGVNS. Trimming took 3 bases from V and 2 from J, leaving 11 bases between them. The CDR3 runs 14 residues. CDR3 sequence (DNA): TGTGCCAGCAGTGATCGATCAGGCCCCTACGAGCAGTACTTC. Amino acid sequence: CASSDRSGPYEQYF.

This clonotype was observed once. V and J are TRBV7-8 and TRBJ2-7; 7 positions agree with TRBD1. Germline V CDR1 and CDR2: SGHVS, FQNEAQ. V shed 5 bases, J shed 4 bases, and the junction held 8 bases outside the gene matches. The CDR3 loop spans 14 amino acids. CDR3 loop: CASSHGTVKYEQYF. The CDR3 bases are TGTGCCAGCAGCCACGGGACAGTAAAGTACGAGCAGTACTTC.

This clonotype was counted many times. V is TRBV6-4 and J is TRBJ2-1; the D gene is possibly TRBD2 (6 bases). The CDR3 consists of 15 residues. Germline CDR1 and CDR2: MRHNA and SNTAGT. Deletions cut 4 bases from V and 7 bases from J, with 17 bases between. The CDR3, as DNA: TGTGCCAGCAGTGGTTTTGCGGGGACGGGGAATGAGCAGTTCTTC. This sequence encodes CASSGFAGTGNEQFF.

This clonotype was counted at least ten times. The chain has TRBV7-6 and TRBJ2-7; 13 bases map to TRBD2. The germline gives CDR1 SGHVS, CDR2 FNYEAQ. The CDR3 consists of 16 residues. V lost 4 bases and J lost 1; bases outside the gene matches: 4. CDR3 nucleotide sequence: TGTGCCAGCAGCTCCGGGACTAGCGGGGATTCCTACGAGCAGTACTTC. Protein product: CASSSGTSGDSYEQYF.

The sample holds many counts of this clonotype. The chain recombines TRBV6-1 with TRBJ2-7; the D gene is possibly TRBD2 (5 bases). This CDR3 comprises 13 residues. V was trimmed by 2 bases and J by 4 bases, leaving 9 bases between them. The germline V gene encodes CDR1 MNHNS and CDR2 SASEGT. The CDR3 DNA reads TGTGCCAGCAGTGAAACTAGTCATTACGAGCAGTACTTC. Its translation: CASSETSHYEQYF.

This clonotype was picked up many times. The chain combines TRBV7-8 with TRBJ2-7, with TRBD1 identical over 9 bases. The ends lost 5 bases at V and 4 bases at J; junction bases unmatched: 9. The CDR3 length is 15 residues. Germline-derived CDR1 and CDR2 are SGHVS and FQNEAQ. CDR3 region: CASSIRTGVFYEQYF. The CDR3 bases are TGTGCCAGCAGCATACGGACAGGGGTTTTTTACGAGCAGTACTTC.

In its sample, this clonotype was seen many times. The gene calls are TRBV5-6 and TRBJ1-6, with TRBD1 matching 9 bases. Germline values: CDR1 SGHDT, CDR2 YYEEEE. This CDR3 comprises 16 residues. The ends lost 1 base at V and 6 bases at J; junction bases unmatched: 5. CDR3 DNA sequence: TGTGCCAGCAGCTTGCCACCGGGACAGGGTAATTCACCCCTCCACTTT. Encoded protein: CASSLPPGQGNSPLHF.

This rearrangement joins TRBV14 to TRBJ1-2; D remains ambiguous. Trimming pared 8 bases from V and 4 bases from J, leaving 14 bases between. The CDR3 is made up of 13 amino acids. Per the germline V gene, CDR1 is SGHDN and CDR2 is FVKESK. CDR3 protein: CASGYRGSYGYTF. DNA of the CDR3: TGTGCCAGCGGCTACCGCGGATCCTATGGCTACACCTTC.

This clonotype showed up many times. The chain combines TRBV28 with TRBJ2-7, with 7 bases fitting TRBD1. The CDR3 contains 16 residues. CDR1 is MDHEN, CDR2 SYDVKM, per germline. V dropped 3 bases and J dropped 7; count of bases not matched to a gene: 15. CDR3 region: CASSFKTAQGDLEQYF. CDR3 in DNA: TGTGCCAGCAGTTTTAAGACAGCCCAGGGGGACCTGGAGCAGTACTTC. The variable domain in full, with the rest retrieved from reference TRBV28 and TRBJ2-7, is DVKVTQSSRYLVKRTGEKVFLECVQDMDHENMFWYRQDPGLGLRLIYFSYDVKMKEKGDIPEGYSVSREKKERFSLILESASTNQTSMYLCASSFKTAQGDLEQYFGPGTRLTVT.

Only a few counts were recorded for this clonotype. The CDR3 protein is CASSADSRWGEQYF. DNA for the CDR3: TGTGCCAGCAGCGCGGACTCTAGGTGGGGCGAGCAGTACTTC. This rearrangement joins TRBV7-9 to TRBJ2-7; the D gene is possibly TRBD2 (5 bases). The CDR3 has 14 amino acids. Germline loops: CDR1 SEHNR, CDR2 FQNEAQ (reference sequence). V was cut by 5 bases and J by 6 bases, with 17 bases left in between.